The 10 T cell receptor beta chains given below trace back to one sample, sequenced in a study of Graves' ophthalmopathy and Graves' hyperthyroidism. Amplifying from RNA transcripts, the study obtained TCR beta CDR3 regions. First-round RT-PCR used HTBI primers; second-round multiplex PCR followed. TCRdb used MiXCR to reprocess the multiplex PCR reads, holding one entry per CDR3 protein. The table has some 370,000 distinct CDR3 sequences, 15% to 20% seen once; the top ten hold about 2.4%. The sample taken for sequencing was peripheral blood. These receptors were obtained from an adult woman with stable Graves' hyperthyroidism.

This clonotype was seen a single time. The V call is TRBV18, the J call TRBJ2-2; D might be TRBD2 (5 bases). V was pared by 1 base and J by 3 bases, with 9 bases between. This CDR3 is built from 15 residues. Germline V CDR1 and CDR2: KGHSH, LQKENI. The CDR3: CASSPRELDTGELFF. CDR3 DNA sequence: TGTGCCAGCTCACCACGGGAGTTAGACACCGGGGAGCTGTTTTTT.

This clonotype was observed once. The rearrangement links TRBV11-1 to TRBJ2-7, with 11 bases aligning to TRBD2. In germline, CDR1 is SGHAT, CDR2 FQDESV (reference sequence). The CDR3 runs to 16 residues. V trimming: 5 bases; J trimming: 2 bases; junction bases outside the gene matches: 8. CDR3 residues: CASSAKGLADPYEQYF. The CDR3 DNA is TGTGCCAGCAGCGCCAAGGGACTAGCGGACCCCTACGAGCAGTACTTC.

This clonotype was observed a few times. The CDR3 protein is CASSQVLGGSGANVLTF. CDR3 coding DNA: TGTGCCAGCAGCCAAGTTCTAGGGGGCTCTGGGGCCAACGTCCTGACTTTC. This chain uses TRBV3-1 with TRBJ2-6, with D possibly being TRBD1 (6 bases). The V gene lost 1 base and the J gene lost 0 bases, with 10 bases spanning the gap. From germline, CDR1 is LGHDT and CDR2 YNNKEL (reference sequence). The CDR3 spans 17 residues.

The chain joins TRBV4-3 to TRBJ1-3, with D uncertain. CDR3 length: 15 residues. With 5 bases removed from V and 0 bases from J, the gap between germline ends came to 11 bases. In germline, CDR1 is LGHNA, CDR2 YSLEER. The CDR3 nucleotides are TGCGCCAGCAGCAACGGGTGGAGCTCTGGAAACACCATATATTTT. Its translation is CASSNGWSSGNTIYF.

The sample holds many counts of this clonotype. One end of the junction is discordant with germline, which a read error may explain. This chain joins TRBV4-3 and TRBJ2-7, with D possibly being TRBD2 (6 bases). Germline values: CDR1 LGHNA, CDR2 YSLEER. The CDR3 has 15 amino acids. This CDR3 is CANSQALTSSYEQYF. The CDR3 bases are TGCGCCAACAGCCAGGCCCTGACTAGCTCCTACGAGCAGTACTTC.

In this sample, this clonotype turned up many times. The rearrangement links TRBV12-3 or TRBV12-4 to TRBJ1-1, with D uncertain. Trimming removed 3 bases from V and 1 base from J, with 9 bases in between. The CDR3 sequence is 14 residues long. In DNA form, the CDR3 reads TGTGCCAGCAGTTTTCGGGAAAGGAACACTGAAGCTTTCTTT. Translating gives CASSFRERNTEAFF.

The CDR3 region is CASSSPSRGGKKETQYF. CDR3 nucleotide sequence: TGTGCCAGCAGTTCCCCCTCCCGGGGAGGGAAAAAAGAGACCCAGTACTTC. V usage is TRBV27 and J usage is TRBJ2-5, with 7 bases identical to TRBD2. This CDR3 is 17 amino acids long. With 4 bases clipped from V and 3 bases from J, the junction kept 14 bases outside the gene matches. Germline loops: CDR1 MNHEY, CDR2 SMNVEV (reference sequence).

This clonotype was seen ten or more times. The gene calls are TRBV29-1 and TRBJ1-5; D unclear. Trimming left V 2 bases short and J 9 bases short, with 23 bases between. Germline loops: CDR1 SQVTM, CDR2 ANQGSEA. The CDR3 is 16 amino acids. This CDR3 is CSVENDLNQSNWPQHF. DNA of the CDR3: TGCAGCGTTGAAAACGACCTCAATCAGTCCAATTGGCCCCAGCATTTT.

Many counts were recorded for this clonotype. The rearrangement joins TRBV10-2 to TRBJ1-5; D is unclear. V shed 2 bases and J shed 4 bases, with 9 bases lying between them. Germline CDR1 and CDR2: WSHSY and SAAADI. CDR3 length: 14 residues. CDR3 protein: CASSEQYPNQPQHF. The CDR3 DNA is TGCGCCAGCAGTGAGCAGTACCCTAATCAGCCCCAGCATTTT.

This clonotype was observed a few times. The V gene is TRBV6-1, the J gene TRBJ2-4; D unclear. The CDR3 is 13 amino acids. Per germline, CDR1 MNHNS and CDR2 SASEGT. V lost 3 bases to trimming and J lost 4 bases, with 7 bases between them. Here the CDR3 DNA reads TGTGCCAGCAGTGAGAACAGAAAAAACATTCAGTACTTC. Translating gives CASSENRKNIQYF.